Listed here are 28 T cell receptor beta chains from one sample, sequenced in a study of cytomegalovirus exposure and HLA in healthy donors. Primers for the PCR totalled 60 Vbeta and 13 Jbeta. Produced via immunoSEQ multiplex PCR; TCRdb's table is partial and in-frame only. The top ten hold around 1% of the sample, which has roughly 200,000 clones, 85% to 90% seen once. The specimen was PBMCs. Every receptor here comes from a young woman in good health and CMV-seronegative.

This clone was seen more than once but under ten times. The chain has TRBV29-1 and TRBJ1-4, with D possibly being TRBD1 (5 bases). V dropped 3 bases and J dropped 7 bases, with 15 bases sitting between them. This CDR3 has 14 amino acids. Germline V gene sequence: CDR1 SQVTM, CDR2 ANQGSEA. CDR3 nucleotides: TGCAGCGTTGAGGGGGAGCGGGTGGGTGAAAAACTGTTTTTT. It codes for CSVEGERVGEKLFF.

This clone showed up just once. The chain combines TRBV6-8 with TRBJ2-3; 12 bases are a match to TRBD2. CDR3 length: 20 residues. V trimming: 6 bases; J trimming: 2 bases; junction bases outside the gene matches: 18. Germline lookup yields CDR1 MNHGY and CDR2 SAAAGT. For the CDR3, the DNA is TGTGCCAGCAGACCAGAGGAGCTAGCGGGAGGGCCTGACACCACAGATACGCAGTATTTT. Encoded protein: CASRPEELAGGPDTTDTQYF.

This clone has only one observation. V is TRBV11-3 and J is TRBJ1-2; 7 bases are a match to TRBD1. Germline assignment: CDR1 SGHNT and CDR2 YENEEA. V was clipped by 0 bases and J by 4 bases; unmatched bases: 5. The CDR3 totals 15 residues. The CDR3 region is CASSLEGQLSYGYTF. As DNA, the CDR3 is TGTGCCAGCAGCTTAGAGGGACAGCTTAGCTATGGCTACACCTTC.

The rearrangement links TRBV7-2 to TRBJ2-1; 10 bases agree with TRBD2. The CDR3 sequence is 15 residues long. Germline CDR1 reads SGHTA; CDR2 reads FQGNSA. V shed 2 bases and J 8 bases; nucleotides not matched to a gene: 6. The CDR3 nucleotides read TGTGCCAGCAGCTTAAGTGTTAGCGGGAGGTATGAGCAGTTCTTC. Protein sequence: CASSLSVSGRYEQFF.

The chain combines TRBV30 with TRBJ1-2, with D maybe TRBD1 (5 bases). Deletions cut 0 bases from V and 4 bases from J, with 15 bases between. CDR3 length: 15 amino acids. Germline CDR1 GTSNPN, CDR2 SVGIG (reference sequence). Here the CDR3 reads CAWSVMAGRVYGYTF. The CDR3 nucleotides read TGTGCCTGGAGTGTTATGGCGGGACGAGTCTATGGCTACACCTTC.

The sample holds one count of this clone. The V and J genes are TRBV7-2 and TRBJ2-5; the match to TRBD2 covers 12 bases. Trimming took 2 bases from V and 1 from J; bases not matched to a gene: 8. The CDR3 is 18 residues long. The V gene's germline CDR1 is SGHTA and CDR2 FQGNSA. CDR3 nucleotide sequence: TGTGCCAGCAGCTTATTGGTTCTAGCGGGAGGGTCCCAAGAGACCCAGTACTTC. Translating gives CASSLLVLAGGSQETQYF. Variable domain in full (rest from reference TRBV7-2 and TRBJ2-5): GAGVSQSPSNKVTEKGKDVELRCDPISGHTALYWYRQSLGQGLEFLIYFQGNSAPDKSGLPSDRFSAERTGGSVSTLTIQRTQQEDSAVYLCASSLLVLAGGSQETQYFGPGTRLLVL.

The genes are TRBV7-2 and TRBJ2-7; 9 bases agree with TRBD1. The trim removed 2 bases at V and 2 bases at J, leaving 7 bases unmatched. This CDR3 is 16 amino acids long. CDR1 is SGHTA, CDR2 FQGNSA, per germline. The CDR3 sequence is CASSLRQGVLTYEQYF. For the CDR3, the DNA is TGTGCCAGCAGCTTACGACAGGGGGTCTTAACCTACGAGCAGTACTTC.

This chain uses TRBV7-2 with TRBJ1-6; weak D call: TRBD1 (6 bases). Germline CDR1 is SGHTA and CDR2 is FQGNSA. The V and J ends lost 8 bases and 8 bases respectively, with 19 bases between them. CDR3 length: 15 residues. CDR3 amino acids: CASGLTAGAYSPLHF. The DNA of the CDR3 is TGTGCCAGCGGCCTCACCGCGGGGGCGTATTCACCCCTCCACTTT.

The chain uses TRBV2 and TRBJ1-4, with 8 positions matching TRBD1. J lost 4 bases, V lost 0 bases, and 4 bases had no gene match. Germline lookup yields CDR1 SNHLY and CDR2 FYNNEI. The length of the CDR3 is 16 residues. The CDR3 spells CASSEAPGGDNEKLFF. CDR3 DNA: TGTGCCAGCAGTGAAGCCCCAGGGGGCGATAATGAAAAACTGTTTTTT.

The chain uses TRBV11-2 and TRBJ2-1, with TRBD2 matching 10 bases. V lost 5 bases, J lost 13 bases, and 11 bases stayed unmatched. This CDR3 contains 14 residues. The V gene's germline CDR1 is SGHAT and CDR2 FQNNGV. The CDR3 nucleotides read TGTGCCAGCAGCCCCACAGGACTAGCGGAACGACAGTTCTTC. Its translation: CASSPTGLAERQFF.

The rearrangement joins TRBV10-2 to TRBJ1-4; D not certain. The V end lost 3 bases, the J end lost 4 bases, and 15 bases lay between the germline ends. The CDR3 runs to 16 residues. Germline lookup yields CDR1 WSHSY and CDR2 SAAADI. CDR3 nucleotides: TGCGCCAGCAGTGAAGGGTCTGGGAGCCTTAATGAAAAACTGTTTTTT. It yields the protein CASSEGSGSLNEKLFF.

The chain has TRBV7-2 and TRBJ2-2; TRBD2 matches 14 bases. The CDR3 is 16 amino acids. CDR1 SGHTA and CDR2 FQGNSA come from the germline V gene. V lost 4 bases, J lost 7 bases, and 5 bases stayed unmatched. CDR3 nucleotides: TGTGCCAGCAGCTCAGGGACTAGCGGGGGTAACGGGGAGCTGTTTTTT. Translating gives CASSSGTSGGNGELFF.

The chain recombines TRBV2 with TRBJ1-5; TRBD1 aligns across 7 bases. Per the germline V gene, CDR1 is SNHLY and CDR2 is FYNNEI. The J segment lost 0 bases and the V segment lost 6 bases, leaving 14 bases of the junction unmatched. The length of the CDR3 is 18 residues. In nucleotides, the CDR3 is TGTGCCAGCAGCGACCGCATGGGACAGCAATATAGCAATCAGCCCCAGCATTTT. Its protein product is CASSDRMGQQYSNQPQHF.

This chain uses TRBV2 with TRBJ2-2; 9 nucleotides align to TRBD2. Germline CDR1 and CDR2: SNHLY and FYNNEI. The CDR3 runs 15 residues. J gave up 5 bases and V 6 bases, and 7 bases lay outside the gene matches. The CDR3 sequence is CASRTGSGGTGELFF. CDR3 sequence (DNA): TGTGCCAGCAGGACAGGCAGCGGGGGGACCGGGGAGCTGTTTTTT.

This chain connects TRBV4-3 to TRBJ2-5, with TRBD2 matching 9 bases. CDR3 length: 15 amino acids. Germline CDR1 and CDR2: LGHNA and YSLEER. With 0 bases clipped from V and 1 base from J, the junction kept 0 bases outside the gene matches. The CDR3 loop reads CASSQERGGQETQYF. CDR3 in DNA: TGCGCCAGCAGCCAAGAGCGGGGGGGCCAAGAGACCCAGTACTTC.

The rearrangement joins TRBV7-3 to TRBJ2-2; 12 bases map to TRBD2. V lost 1 base and J lost 8; bases outside the gene matches: 8. Germline loops: CDR1 SGHTA, CDR2 FQGTGA. The CDR3 runs 17 residues. This CDR3 is CASSLNPTSGGRGELFF. CDR3 DNA sequence: TGTGCCAGCAGCTTAAACCCGACTAGCGGGGGTAGGGGGGAGCTGTTTTTT.

The chain links TRBV29-1 to TRBJ2-1; TRBD2 aligns across 10 bases. The CDR3 is 14 amino acids. V dropped 4 bases and J dropped 8; count of bases not matched to a gene: 8. Germline assignment: CDR1 SQVTM and CDR2 ANQGSEA. CDR3 DNA: TGCAGCGTTGTCCGAGCGGGAGGGAAGCATGAGCAGTTCTTC. Translation gives CSVVRAGGKHEQFF.

This chain uses TRBV18 with TRBJ2-7, with 8 bases fitting TRBD1. V lost 3 bases, J lost 5 bases, and 6 bases stayed unmatched. Germline values: CDR1 KGHSH, CDR2 LQKENI. This CDR3 has 14 residues. CDR3 nucleotides: TGTGCCAGCTCACCCCAAGACAGGGGCCACGAGCAGTACTTC. It encodes CASSPQDRGHEQYF. Variable domain in full (rest from reference TRBV18 and TRBJ2-7): NAGVMQNPRHLVRRRGQEARLRCSPMKGHSHVYWYRQLPEEGLKFMVYLQKENIIDESGMPKERFSAEFPKEGPSILRIQQVVRGDSAAYFCASSPQDRGHEQYFGPGTRLTVT.

The chain couples TRBV10-1 to TRBJ1-1; D remains unclear. Trimming pared 3 bases from V and 1 base from J, leaving 18 bases between. Looked up from germline, CDR1 is WNHNN and CDR2 is SYGVQD (reference sequence). The length of the CDR3 is 17 residues. The CDR3 loop is CASSDPKIGRGNTEAFF. The CDR3 nucleotides are TGCGCCAGCAGTGACCCTAAGATCGGGCGGGGGAACACTGAAGCTTTCTTT.

The chain uses TRBV18 and TRBJ2-2; 8 bases are a match to TRBD2. Germline assignment: CDR1 KGHSH and CDR2 LQKENI. The CDR3 has 19 residues. V was pared by 1 base and J by 6 bases, with 16 bases of the junction left unmatched. The CDR3 loop reads CASSPQAFVGREVPGELFF. CDR3 sequence (DNA): TGTGCCAGCTCACCACAGGCCTTCGTAGGGCGGGAGGTGCCCGGGGAGCTGTTTTTT.

CDR3 residues: CASSSGTEGFSYNSPLHF. The CDR3 coding sequence is TGTGCCAGCAGCTCGGGTACGGAGGGCTTCTCCTATAATTCACCCCTCCACTTT. The V and J genes are TRBV7-6 and TRBJ1-6, with D hard to call. The CDR3 consists of 18 residues. V dropped 4 bases and J dropped 0 bases, with 16 bases sitting between them. Germline CDR1 is SGHVS and CDR2 is FNYEAQ.

Concerning this clone itself: A read error may account for a junction end that differs from germline. The chain joins TRBV7-9 to TRBJ2-1, with D unclear. From germline, CDR1 is SEHNR and CDR2 FQNEAQ (reference sequence). This CDR3 comprises 14 residues. CDR3 sequence: CSSSLGLFYNEQFF. DNA for the CDR3: TGTTCCAGCAGCTTAGGGCTGTTCTACAATGAGCAGTTCTTC.

The chain has TRBV30 and TRBJ2-3; D is possibly TRBD2 (5 bases). This CDR3 is built from 14 residues. In germline, CDR1 is GTSNPN, CDR2 SVGIG (reference sequence). Trimming cost V 2 bases and J 0 bases, with 9 bases left between them. The CDR3 loop is CAWSPGSSTDTQYF. Written as DNA, the CDR3 is TGTGCCTGGAGTCCGGGGTCTAGCACAGATACGCAGTATTTT.

The CDR3 coding sequence is TGTGCCACCAGCAGAGATGCCAGTGCCTACGAGCAGTACTTC. This sequence encodes CATSRDASAYEQYF. This chain connects TRBV15 to TRBJ2-7, with D unresolved. CDR1 LNHNV and CDR2 YYDKDF come from the germline V gene (reference sequence). V was shortened by 0 bases and J by 2 bases, with 8 bases between the two germline ends. The CDR3 runs to 14 residues.

The chain combines TRBV7-9 with TRBJ2-5; D might be TRBD2 (6 bases). The ends were cut back, 3 bases at V and 2 bases at J, with 10 bases in the middle. The length of the CDR3 is 14 residues. Germline V gene lookup returns CDR1 SEHNR and CDR2 FQNEAQ (reference sequence). CDR3 sequence: CASSLEGAQETQYF. The CDR3 bases are TGTGCCAGCAGCTTGGAGGGAGCACAAGAGACCCAGTACTTC.

The V and J genes are TRBV11-2 and TRBJ2-3; no clear D. Between the trimmed V and J ends, which lost 1 base and 3 bases, there was a span of 11 bases. This CDR3 has 15 residues. CDR1 and CDR2 from the germline V gene are SGHAT and FQNNGV. The CDR3 region is CASSLGVGFTDTQYF. The CDR3 nucleotides read TGTGCCAGCAGCTTAGGAGTCGGTTTTACAGATACGCAGTATTTT. Full variable domain (remainder filled in from reference TRBV11-2 and TRBJ2-3): EAGVAQSPRYKIIEKRQSVAFWCNPISGHATLYWYQQILGQGPKLLIQFQNNGVVDDSQLPKDRFSAERLKGVDSTLKIQPAKLEDSAVYLCASSLGVGFTDTQYFGPGTRLTVL.

The chain couples TRBV5-1 to TRBJ1-1; no reliable D call. This CDR3 is built from 13 residues. With 0 bases removed from V and 3 bases from J, the gap between germline ends came to 6 bases. Germline values: CDR1 SGHRS, CDR2 YFSETQ. The CDR3 is CASSLVPDTEAFF. The CDR3 nucleotides are TGCGCCAGCAGCTTGGTTCCGGACACTGAAGCTTTCTTT.

The chain uses TRBV4-3 and TRBJ2-7; no clear D. Germline V gene data show CDR1 as LGHNA and CDR2 as YSLEER. Trimming cost V 2 bases and J 3 bases, with 8 bases left between them. CDR3 size: 13 residues. CDR3 protein: CASSQTENYEQYF. The CDR3 region has the DNA TGCGCCAGCAGCCAAACAGAGAACTACGAGCAGTACTTC.